The clone carrying this TCR beta chain was observed once. The sample belongs to a study of CD8 T cells in Susac syndrome. When the RNA was reverse transcribed, random hexamers were used with an input of about 0.45 to 1 ug. TCRdb reprocessed the immunoSEQ multiplex PCR reads via MiXCR and lists one record per CDR3 protein. The top ten hold roughly 0.17% of the sample, which has about 140,000 distinct CDR3 sequences, 95% seen once. The V gene's germline CDR1 is SGHRS and CDR2 YFSETQ. The CDR3 length is 12 residues. Trimming removed 3 bases at V and 5 bases at J, with 8 bases between. The chain employs TRBV5-1 and TRBJ1-1; D not certain. The clonotype comes from a human donor with Susac syndrome. Source material: CD8+ T cells from PBMCs. CDR3 bases: TGCGCCAGCAGCTCCGACATGACTGAAGCTTTCTTT. It codes for CASSSDMTEAFF.